The subject of this entry is one TCR beta chain. The data were obtained in a study of blood T cell repertoires in COVID-19. Across the whole study: T cells, B-cell-depleted T cells, or PBMCs supplied cDNA or gDNA.

Sequenced by immunoSEQ multiplex PCR; TCRdb stores in-frame clones only, minus some. The table records approximately 310,000 clones, around 85% of them present only once. The source of this sequence is a man aged 25 to 40 who had recovered from COVID-19. Source material: PBMCs or T cells enriched from blood (not recorded which).

The CDR3 here is CASSQDPRGDTGELFF. Written as DNA, the CDR3 is TGCGCCAGCAGCCAAGATCCCAGGGGGGACACCGGGGAGCTGTTTTTT. This chain joins TRBV4-3 and TRBJ2-2; D is possibly TRBD1 (7 bases). Germline CDR1 and CDR2: LGHNA and YSLEER. The V end lost 0 bases, the J end lost 3 bases, and 11 bases lay between the germline ends. This CDR3 is built from 16 residues.